This TCR beta chain is drawn from a study of human T cells and chemical hapten exposure. This clonotype was seen a handful of times. A single record per CDR3 protein comes from TCRdb applying MiXCR to the RACE reads. The data contain about 96,000 distinct CDR3 sequences, 9% to 9.5% of them singletons. The CDR3 has 13 residues. Trimming took off 9 bases at V and 1 base at J, with 7 bases between the two ends. CDR1 is MNHNS and CDR2 is SASEGT in the germline V gene. Indicated time point: patch test 2, 6 weeks after DPC sensitization. The treatment is: therapeutic diphenylcyclopropenone sensitization with weekly scalp DPC.

The gene calls are TRBV6-1 and TRBJ2-6; possible D gene TRBD2, 5 bases. Here the sequenced sample was whole blood, taken in connection with sensitization to the hapten diphenylcyclopropenone (DPC). This TCR came from a woman aged 40-49 years with alopecia areata. Some clones in this sample may be carry-over from other donors' samples. The CDR3 loop is CASGESGANVLTF. The CDR3 nucleotides are TGTGCCAGTGGGGAGTCTGGGGCCAACGTCCTGACTTTC.